This T cell receptor (beta chain) was obtained from a study of identical twins. Study outcomes and limitations: Fewer insertions were carried by abundant cord blood beta clonotypes, but none was seen in memory repertoires.

On this clonotype: What it recognizes is unknown.

Germline CDR1 is MNHNS and CDR2 is SASEGT. The germline V and J ends were trimmed by 6 bases and 2 bases, with 13 bases remaining between them. The CDR3 runs to 14 residues. The authors used template switching to add a universal primer site and gave cDNA unique molecular identifiers. TCRdb re-analysed the 5' RACE reads in MiXCR, keeping a single row per CDR3 protein. The data show about 920,000 distinct CDR3 sequences, 12% seen once. This same sample was also taken into another study, of yellow fever vaccine responses in identical twins. That paper adds: In identical twins, vaccine T cell responses appeared partly shared and partly individual.

The chain couples TRBV6-1 to TRBJ2-5, with D perhaps matching TRBD2 (6 bases). The clonotype was recovered from a woman between 18 and 30 years old in good health. Sequencing input: PBMCs. Here the CDR3 reads CASRHTSLQETQYF. The DNA of the CDR3 is TGTGCCAGCAGGCATACTAGCCTACAAGAGACCCAGTACTTC.